This entry lists 28 T cell receptor beta chains sequenced from one sample in a study of T cells in Graves' hyperthyroidism and ophthalmopathy. It was RNA transcripts that yielded the amplified TCR beta CDR3 regions. HTBI primers drove first-round RT-PCR of the TCR CDR3. A single record per CDR3 protein comes from TCRdb applying MiXCR to the multiplex PCR reads. The sample gives about 98,000 distinct CDR3 sequences, approximately 39% of which show up once; 9.5% to 13% is in the top ten. The sample taken for sequencing was peripheral blood or thyroid tissue (not recorded which). Every receptor here comes from a woman aged 25 to 39 with Graves' hyperthyroidism.

This chain connects TRBV25-1 to TRBJ1-2; D is perhaps TRBD1 (5 bases). From germline, CDR1 is MGHDK and CDR2 SYGVNS. V was cut by 1 base and J by 2 bases, with 11 bases left in between. This CDR3 spans 15 amino acids. This chain's CDR3 is CASSEWGRDNYGYTF. The CDR3 DNA sequence: TGTGCCAGCAGTGAATGGGGCAGGGACAACTATGGCTACACCTTC.

This clonotype occurred many times. This rearrangement joins TRBV7-8 to TRBJ1-5; 12 bases are a match to TRBD1. This CDR3 spans 18 amino acids. Trimming cost V 4 bases and J 2 bases; bases outside gene matches: 9. Germline loops: CDR1 SGHVS, CDR2 FQNEAQ. CDR3 protein: CASSSGTGGSAGNQPQHF. The CDR3 nucleotides read TGTGCCAGCAGCTCCGGGACAGGGGGCTCTGCTGGCAATCAGCCCCAGCATTTT.

This clonotype was seen ten or more times. The gene calls are TRBV7-9 and TRBJ1-5, with a weak D call TRBD1 (6 bases). This CDR3 region has 15 residues. From germline, CDR1 is SEHNR and CDR2 FQNEAQ (reference sequence). The V end lost 0 bases, the J end lost 6 bases, and 12 bases lay between the germline ends. The CDR3 sequence is CASSLAGGGVQPQHF. For the CDR3, the DNA is TGTGCCAGCAGCTTAGCGGGAGGGGGAGTTCAGCCCCAGCATTTT.

Ten or more counts support this clonotype. The V gene is TRBV6-6, the J gene TRBJ2-5; TRBD1 matches 9 bases. The CDR3 has 15 amino acids. Germline V CDR1 and CDR2: MNHNY, SVGAGI (reference sequence). The trim removed 9 bases at V and 4 bases at J, leaving 12 bases unmatched. CDR3 sequence reads: CARVNRDRVSETQYF. The DNA of the CDR3 is TGTGCCAGAGTTAACCGGGACAGGGTTTCAGAGACCCAGTACTTC.

The chain is built from TRBV19 and TRBJ1-1, with unresolved D. CDR3 length equals 13 residues. Trimming took off 9 bases at V and 1 base at J, with 12 bases between the two ends. Per germline, CDR1 LNHDA and CDR2 SQIVND (reference sequence). CDR3 protein: CASVWQENTEAFF. CDR3 sequence (DNA): TGTGCCAGCGTTTGGCAGGAGAACACTGAAGCTTTCTTT.

This clonotype came up many times. This sequence joins TRBV15 and TRBJ2-1, with D hard to call. The CDR3 sequence is 16 residues long. Germline CDR1 reads LNHNV; CDR2 reads YYDKDF (reference sequence). Trimming stripped 1 base from V and 5 bases from J, with 15 bases between. The CDR3 DNA sequence: TGTGCCACCAGCAGAGGGACCGGAAAGCTTAACAATGAGCAGTTCTTC. It specifies CATSRGTGKLNNEQFF. The variable domain in full, with the rest retrieved from reference TRBV15 and TRBJ2-1, is DAMVIQNPRYQVTQFGKPVTLSCSQTLNHNVMYWYQQKSSQAPKLLFHYYDKDFNNEADTPDNFQSRRPNTSFCFLDIRSPGLGDTAMYLCATSRGTGKLNNEQFFGPGTRLTVL.

Only one count was recorded for this clonotype. V and J are TRBV10-3 and TRBJ1-2; the match to TRBD1 covers 7 bases. CDR1 and CDR2 from the germline V gene are ENHRY and SYGVKD. The CDR3 sequence is 14 residues long. Trimming removed 10 bases from V and 6 bases from J; junction bases left unmatched: 14. This CDR3 reads CASSSQGGNDGYTF. Here the CDR3 DNA reads TGTGCCAGCTCATCTCAGGGGGGGAACGATGGCTACACCTTC.

This clonotype was observed many times. This rearrangement joins TRBV5-6 to TRBJ1-1, with D unclear. CDR3 length equals 14 residues. Germline CDR1 and CDR2: SGHDT and YYEEEE. Trimming left V 2 bases short and J 4 bases short, with 12 bases between. For the CDR3, the DNA is TGTGCCAGCAGCTTATTAGTGGGGAGCACTGAAGCTTTCTTT. Residues: CASSLLVGSTEAFF.

This clonotype was recorded at least ten times. The V call is TRBV6-1, the J call TRBJ2-5; tentatively, D is TRBD1 (6 bases). The CDR3 extends over 13 amino acids. The V gene lost 8 bases and the J gene lost 0 bases, with 10 bases spanning the gap. The germline V gene encodes CDR1 MNHNS and CDR2 SASEGT. CDR3 nucleotide sequence: TGTGCCAGCGGCGACAGGTACCAAGAGACCCAGTACTTC. Translating it yields CASGDRYQETQYF.

In regard to this clonotype: One end of the junction is discordant with germline, which a read error may explain. V usage is TRBV7-2 and J usage is TRBJ2-2, with D hard to call. The CDR3 is made up of 13 amino acids. The germline CDR1 and CDR2 sequences are SGHTA and FQGNSA. The CDR3 nucleotides are TGCGCCAGCAGCCCAATTAACACCGGGGAGCTGTTTTTT. Translated: CASSPINTGELFF.

Many counts were recorded for this clonotype. This rearrangement joins TRBV4-1 to TRBJ1-5; D gene uncertain. Trimming removed 4 bases from V and 7 bases from J, with 14 bases in between. The CDR3 has 14 amino acids. From germline, CDR1 is MGHRA and CDR2 YSYEKL. DNA of the CDR3: TGCGCCAGCAGCCCTGGACGAGGGCGGCAGCCCCAGCATTTT. The encoded protein is CASSPGRGRQPQHF.

This clonotype was detected only a few times. The rearrangement uses TRBV7-9 and TRBJ2-3, with 8 positions matching TRBD2. Germline values: CDR1 SEHNR, CDR2 FQNEAQ (reference sequence). The J segment lost 6 bases and the V segment lost 5 bases, leaving 16 bases of the junction unmatched. The CDR3 extends over 17 amino acids. The CDR3 nucleotides read TGTGCCAGCAGCCAAGATTGGAGCGGGAGCCTCCAGGATACGCAGTATTTT. This sequence encodes CASSQDWSGSLQDTQYF.

This clonotype has at least ten counts. The chain employs TRBV6-5 and TRBJ1-1; a weak D match, TRBD1 (5 bases). CDR1 MNHEY and CDR2 SVGAGI come from the germline V gene. There are 14 residues in the CDR3. V lost 0 bases, J lost 3 bases, and 8 bases lay in between. The CDR3 DNA is TGTGCCAGCAGTTACTCTGACAGTTACACTGAAGCTTTCTTT. This sequence encodes CASSYSDSYTEAFF.

Many counts were recorded for this clonotype. The rearrangement joins TRBV19 to TRBJ1-5, with D unresolved. Per the germline V gene, CDR1 is LNHDA and CDR2 is SQIVND (reference sequence). The CDR3 has 15 amino acids. Trimming stripped 3 bases from V and 3 bases from J, with 12 bases between. The CDR3, as DNA: TGTGCCAGTAGTATGGTAGGCCGGTCCAATCAGCCCCAGCATTTT. Residues: CASSMVGRSNQPQHF. The full variable domain, with the rest looked up from reference TRBV19 and TRBJ1-5, is DGGITQSPKYLFRKEGQNVTLSCEQNLNHDAMYWYRQDPGQGLRLIYYSQIVNDFQKGDIAEGYSVSREKKESFPLTVTSAQKNPTAFYLCASSMVGRSNQPQHFGDGTRLSIL.

This clonotype occurred a few times. The rearrangement joins TRBV30 to TRBJ1-3; D remains ambiguous. Trimming pared 0 bases from V and 2 bases from J, leaving 11 bases between. The CDR3 is made up of 15 amino acids. In germline, CDR1 is GTSNPN, CDR2 SVGIG (reference sequence). CDR3 amino acids: CAWSVLTTAGNTIYF. The CDR3 DNA is TGTGCCTGGAGTGTCTTGACCACAGCTGGAAACACCATATATTTT.

Ten or more counts support this clonotype. This sequence joins TRBV6-6 and TRBJ2-2; D gene unclear. The V gene lost 4 bases and the J gene lost 3 bases, with 15 bases spanning the gap. In germline, CDR1 is MNHNY, CDR2 SVGAGI (reference sequence). The CDR3 covers 16 residues. CDR3 nucleotide sequence: TGTGCCAGCAGTTCCCCCCAGGCAGAACACACCGGGGAGCTGTTTTTT. Protein sequence: CASSSPQAEHTGELFF.

This clonotype was found many times. The chain employs TRBV20-1 and TRBJ1-1; no clear D. V was trimmed by 6 bases and J by 1 base, leaving 15 bases between them. This CDR3 is 14 amino acids long. Per germline, CDR1 DFQATT and CDR2 SNEGSKA (reference sequence). The CDR3 reads CSAGWFRGNTEAFF. In nucleotides, the CDR3 is TGCAGTGCCGGTTGGTTTCGTGGGAACACTGAAGCTTTCTTT.

The table lists this clonotype with many counts. The CDR3 sequence: CASSPMGPIAGELFF. For the CDR3, the DNA is TGTGCCAGCAGTCCTATGGGCCCGATTGCCGGGGAGCTGTTTTTT. The chain links TRBV27 to TRBJ2-2; D gene uncertain. The CDR3 loop spans 15 amino acids. V was cut by 5 bases and J by 6 bases, with 16 bases left in between. Germline assignment: CDR1 MNHEY and CDR2 SMNVEV (reference sequence).

This clonotype was seen repeatedly, ten times or more. The chain links TRBV12-3 or TRBV12-4 to TRBJ1-4; D remains ambiguous. The CDR3 consists of 15 residues. The V end was cut by 3 bases, the J end by 0 bases, with 8 bases between. The CDR3 nucleotides read TGTGCCAGCAGTTTTATGCCTGCAACTAATGAAAAACTGTTTTTT. It is translated as CASSFMPATNEKLFF.

This clonotype has at least ten counts. This chain links TRBV20-1 with TRBJ1-1, with D unclear. Germline assignment: CDR1 DFQATT and CDR2 SNEGSKA (reference sequence). The CDR3 consists of 11 residues. Trimming stripped 6 bases from V and 2 bases from J, with 7 bases between. CDR3 nucleotides: TGCAGTGCCCCCTTTAACACTGAAGCTTTCTTT. Translating gives CSAPFNTEAFF.

The chain couples TRBV10-3 to TRBJ2-7; TRBD2 matches 8 bases. The germline CDR1 and CDR2 sequences are ENHRY and SYGVKD. CDR3 length: 15 amino acids. Trimming at V came to 3 bases and at J to 7 bases, leaving 11 bases not matched to a gene. In nucleotides, the CDR3 is TGTGCCATCAGTGAATCGGCGGGGCTAGCGGGTGAGCAGTACTTC. This gives the protein CAISESAGLAGEQYF.

The genes are TRBV5-1 and TRBJ2-3, with 10 bases matching TRBD2. The CDR3 has 17 amino acids. Germline V lookup: CDR1 SGHRS, CDR2 YFSETQ. The trim removed 4 bases at V and 1 base at J, leaving 9 bases unmatched. CDR3 in amino acids: CASSINTGTSGTDTQYF. CDR3 in DNA: TGCGCCAGCAGCATAAACACCGGGACTAGCGGCACAGATACGCAGTATTTT.

V usage is TRBV2 and J usage is TRBJ2-7; 7 bases match TRBD1. This CDR3 contains 14 residues. The ends lost 10 bases at V and 2 bases at J; junction bases unmatched: 11. Germline V gene lookup returns CDR1 SNHLY and CDR2 FYNNEI. This CDR3 is CAISHRDRPYEQYF. CDR3 nucleotide sequence: TGTGCCATCAGCCACCGGGACAGACCCTACGAGCAGTACTTC.

This clonotype was seen at least ten times. This sequence joins TRBV12-3 or TRBV12-4 and TRBJ2-6; D unclear. The CDR3 is 15 residues long. Trimming left V 2 bases short and J 0 bases short, with 5 bases between. The CDR3 reads CASSLTTSGANVLTF. For the CDR3, the DNA is TGTGCCAGCAGTTTAACCACCTCTGGGGCCAACGTCCTGACTTTC.

This clonotype occurred many times. The chain carries TRBV2 and TRBJ1-6, with a tentative D call TRBD1 (5 bases). The CDR3 consists of 14 residues. V shed 5 bases and J shed 5 bases, with 10 bases lying between them. Germline V CDR1 and CDR2: SNHLY, FYNNEI. In nucleotides, the CDR3 is TGTGCCAGCAGTACCGGGACGGATAATTCACCCCTCCACTTT. This translates into CASSTGTDNSPLHF. Using reference TRBV2 and TRBJ1-6 for the parts outside the CDR3, the full variable domain is EPEVTQTPSHQVTQMGQEVILRCVPISNHLYFYWYRQILGQKVEFLVSFYNNEISEKSEIFDDQFSVERPDGSNFTLKIRSTKLEDSAMYFCASSTGTDNSPLHFGNGTRLTVT.

V gene TRBV20-1 combines with J gene TRBJ2-5; TRBD2 agrees at 10 bases. Per the germline V gene, CDR1 is DFQATT and CDR2 is SNEGSKA (reference sequence). Germline trimming cut 3 bases from V and 3 bases from J; bases unmatched to any gene: 4. The CDR3 runs 14 residues. CDR3 nucleotide sequence: TGCAGTGCTAGCAGCGGACTAGCGGAAGAGACCCAGTACTTC. Its translation: CSASSGLAEETQYF.

The CDR3 coding sequence is TGCGCCAGCAGCTTGGTTGCAGGGGCGAACTATGGCTACACCTTC. This gives the protein CASSLVAGANYGYTF. This rearrangement joins TRBV5-1 to TRBJ1-2; a weak D match, TRBD1 (6 bases). This CDR3 has 15 residues. The germline V and J ends were trimmed by 0 bases and 2 bases, with 11 bases remaining between them. CDR1 and CDR2 (germline): SGHRS, YFSETQ.

This chain joins TRBV2 and TRBJ2-2; 12 nucleotides match TRBD2. Germline V gives CDR1 SNHLY, CDR2 FYNNEI. The CDR3 has 15 amino acids. Trimming at V came to 6 bases and at J to 4 bases, leaving 3 bases not matched to a gene. The CDR3 DNA reads as TGTGCCAGCAGGACTAGCGGGAGAGGCACCGGGGAGCTGTTTTTT. Its protein product is CASRTSGRGTGELFF.